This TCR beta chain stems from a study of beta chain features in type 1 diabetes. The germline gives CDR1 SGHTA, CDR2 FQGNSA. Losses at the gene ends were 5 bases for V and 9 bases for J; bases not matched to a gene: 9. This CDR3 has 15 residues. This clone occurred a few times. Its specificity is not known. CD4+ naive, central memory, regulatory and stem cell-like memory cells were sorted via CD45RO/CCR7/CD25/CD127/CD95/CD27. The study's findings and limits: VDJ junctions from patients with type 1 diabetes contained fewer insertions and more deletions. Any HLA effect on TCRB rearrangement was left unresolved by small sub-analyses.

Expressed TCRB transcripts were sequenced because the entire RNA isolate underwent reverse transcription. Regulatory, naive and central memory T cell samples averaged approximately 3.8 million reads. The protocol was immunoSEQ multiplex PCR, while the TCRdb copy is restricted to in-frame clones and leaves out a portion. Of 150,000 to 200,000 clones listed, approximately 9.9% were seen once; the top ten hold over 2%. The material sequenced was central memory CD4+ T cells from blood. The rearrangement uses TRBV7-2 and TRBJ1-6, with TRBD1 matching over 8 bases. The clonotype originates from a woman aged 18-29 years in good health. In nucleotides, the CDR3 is TGTGCCAGCAGCCAGGCGTTGGACAGGGTTTCACCCCTCCACTTT. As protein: CASSQALDRVSPLHF.